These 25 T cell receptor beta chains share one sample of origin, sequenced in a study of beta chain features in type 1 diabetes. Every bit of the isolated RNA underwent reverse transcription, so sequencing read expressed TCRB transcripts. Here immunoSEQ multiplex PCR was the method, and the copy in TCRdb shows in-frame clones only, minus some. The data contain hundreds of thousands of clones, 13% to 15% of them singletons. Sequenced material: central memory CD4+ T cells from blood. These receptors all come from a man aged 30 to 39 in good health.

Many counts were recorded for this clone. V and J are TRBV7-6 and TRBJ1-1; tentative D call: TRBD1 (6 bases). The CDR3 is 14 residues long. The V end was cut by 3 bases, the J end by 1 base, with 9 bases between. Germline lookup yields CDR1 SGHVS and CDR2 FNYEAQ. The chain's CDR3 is CASSLGHQNTEAFF. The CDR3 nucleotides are TGTGCCAGCAGCTTGGGACACCAGAACACTGAAGCTTTCTTT. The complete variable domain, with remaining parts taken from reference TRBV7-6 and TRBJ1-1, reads GAGVSQSPRYKVTKRGQDVALRCDPISGHVSLYWYRQALGQGPEFLTYFNYEAQQDKSGLPNDRFSAERPEGSISTLTIQRTEQRDSAMYRCASSLGHQNTEAFFGQGTRLTVV.

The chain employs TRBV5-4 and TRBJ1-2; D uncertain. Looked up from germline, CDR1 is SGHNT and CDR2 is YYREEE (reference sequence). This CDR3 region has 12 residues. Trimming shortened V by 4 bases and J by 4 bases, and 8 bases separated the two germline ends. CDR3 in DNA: TGTGCCAGCAGCCAAGACCGCTATGGCTACACCTTC. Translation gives CASSQDRYGYTF.

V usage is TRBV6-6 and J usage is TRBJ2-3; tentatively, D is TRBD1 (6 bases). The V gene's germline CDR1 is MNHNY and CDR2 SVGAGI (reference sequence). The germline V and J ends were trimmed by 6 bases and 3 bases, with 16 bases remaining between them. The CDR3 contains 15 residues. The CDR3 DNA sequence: TGTGCCAGCAGAACAGGGATGGGGCCTACAGATACGCAGTATTTT. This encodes CASRTGMGPTDTQYF.

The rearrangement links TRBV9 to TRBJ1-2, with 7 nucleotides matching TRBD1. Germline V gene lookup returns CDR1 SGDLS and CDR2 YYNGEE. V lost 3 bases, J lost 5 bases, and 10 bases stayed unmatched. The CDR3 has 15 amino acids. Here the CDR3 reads CASSGRNRDRYGYTF. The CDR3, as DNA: TGTGCCAGCAGCGGGCGAAACAGGGACAGATATGGCTACACCTTC. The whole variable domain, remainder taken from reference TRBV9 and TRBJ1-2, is DSGVTQTPKHLITATGQRVTLRCSPRSGDLSVYWYQQSLDQGLQFLIQYYNGEERAKGNILERFSAQQFPDLHSELNLSSLELGDSALYFCASSGRNRDRYGYTFGSGTRLTVV.

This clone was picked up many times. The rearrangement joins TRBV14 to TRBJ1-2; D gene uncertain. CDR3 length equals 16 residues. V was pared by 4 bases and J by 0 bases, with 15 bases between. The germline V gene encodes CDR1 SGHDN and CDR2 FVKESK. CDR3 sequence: CASSLTPSRPNYGYTF. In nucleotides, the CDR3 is TGTGCCAGCAGCCTCACCCCCTCCCGACCTAACTATGGCTACACCTTC.

CDR3 coding DNA: TGTGCCAGTAGAATCGCCGGGACAGGGGGTGGCTACACCTTC. It is translated as CASRIAGTGGGYTF. The V call is TRBV19, the J call TRBJ1-2; 11 bases line up with TRBD1. This CDR3 spans 14 amino acids. Unmatched junction bases numbered 7, after V lost 6 bases and J lost 7 bases. Germline CDR1 LNHDA, CDR2 SQIVND (reference sequence). Using reference TRBV19 and TRBJ1-2 for the parts outside the CDR3, the full variable domain is DGGITQSPKYLFRKEGQNVTLSCEQNLNHDAMYWYRQDPGQGLRLIYYSQIVNDFQKGDIAEGYSVSREKKESFPLTVTSAQKNPTAFYLCASRIAGTGGGYTFGSGTRLTVV.

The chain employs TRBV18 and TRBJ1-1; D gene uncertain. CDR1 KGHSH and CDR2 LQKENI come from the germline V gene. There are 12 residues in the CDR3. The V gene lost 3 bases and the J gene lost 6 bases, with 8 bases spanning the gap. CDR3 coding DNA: TGTGCCAGCTCACCTAGAGAATCTGAAGCTTTCTTT. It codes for CASSPRESEAFF.

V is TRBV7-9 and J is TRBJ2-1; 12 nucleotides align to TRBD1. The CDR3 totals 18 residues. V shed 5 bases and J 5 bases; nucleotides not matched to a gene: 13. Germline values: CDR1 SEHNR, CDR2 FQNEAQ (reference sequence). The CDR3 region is CASSTPRPGQGAHNEQFF. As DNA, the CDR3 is TGTGCCAGCAGCACCCCCCGTCCGGGACAGGGGGCGCACAATGAGCAGTTCTTC.

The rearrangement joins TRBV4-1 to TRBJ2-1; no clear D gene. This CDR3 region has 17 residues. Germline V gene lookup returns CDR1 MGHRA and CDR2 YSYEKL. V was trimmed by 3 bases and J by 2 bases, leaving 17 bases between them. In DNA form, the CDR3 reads TGCGCCAGCAGCCACCTCCTGGGCCAGAATACCTACAATGAGCAGTTCTTC. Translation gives CASSHLLGQNTYNEQFF.

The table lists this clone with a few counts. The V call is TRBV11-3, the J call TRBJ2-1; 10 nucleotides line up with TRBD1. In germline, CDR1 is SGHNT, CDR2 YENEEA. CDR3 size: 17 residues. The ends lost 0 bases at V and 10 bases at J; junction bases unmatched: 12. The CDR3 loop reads CASSLDLGGTGVKEQFF. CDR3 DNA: TGTGCCAGCAGCTTAGATCTCGGGGGGACAGGGGTGAAAGAGCAGTTCTTC. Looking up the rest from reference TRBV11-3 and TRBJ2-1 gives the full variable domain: EAGVVQSPRYKIIEKKQPVAFWCNPISGHNTLYWYLQNLGQGPELLIRYENEEAVDDSQLPKDRFSAERLKGVDSTLKIQPAELGDSAVYLCASSLDLGGTGVKEQFFGPGTRLTVL.

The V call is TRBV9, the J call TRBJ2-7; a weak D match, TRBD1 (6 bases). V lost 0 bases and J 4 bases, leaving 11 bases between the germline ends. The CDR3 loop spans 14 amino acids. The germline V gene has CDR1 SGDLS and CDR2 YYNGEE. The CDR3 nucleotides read TGTGCCAGCAGCGTAGAGGGGCAGGGGTACGAGCAGTACTTC. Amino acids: CASSVEGQGYEQYF. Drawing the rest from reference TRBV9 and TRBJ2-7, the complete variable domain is DSGVTQTPKHLITATGQRVTLRCSPRSGDLSVYWYQQSLDQGLQFLIQYYNGEERAKGNILERFSAQQFPDLHSELNLSSLELGDSALYFCASSVEGQGYEQYFGPGTRLTVT.

CDR3 residues: CASSSPGEGTEAFF. For the CDR3, the DNA is TGTGCCAGCAGCTCGCCAGGGGAGGGCACTGAAGCTTTCTTT. This chain joins TRBV7-2 and TRBJ1-1; weak D call: TRBD1 (6 bases). The CDR3 consists of 14 residues. Germline CDR1 SGHTA, CDR2 FQGNSA. V was cut by 4 bases and J by 4 bases, with 13 bases left in between.

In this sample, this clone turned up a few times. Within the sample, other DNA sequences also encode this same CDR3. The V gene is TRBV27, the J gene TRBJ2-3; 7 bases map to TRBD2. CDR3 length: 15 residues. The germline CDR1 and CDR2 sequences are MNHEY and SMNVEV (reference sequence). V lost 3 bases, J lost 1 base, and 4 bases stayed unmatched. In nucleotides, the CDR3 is TGTGCCAGCAGTTTGGGGGGGACTCGCACAGATACGCAGTATTTT. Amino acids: CASSLGGTRTDTQYF.

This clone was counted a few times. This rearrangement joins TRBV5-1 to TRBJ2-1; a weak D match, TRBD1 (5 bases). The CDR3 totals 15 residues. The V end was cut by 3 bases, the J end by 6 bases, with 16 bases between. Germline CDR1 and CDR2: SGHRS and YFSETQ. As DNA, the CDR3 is TGCGCCAGCAGCTCGCAGGTAACTGACAGCAATGAGCAGTTCTTC. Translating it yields CASSSQVTDSNEQFF.

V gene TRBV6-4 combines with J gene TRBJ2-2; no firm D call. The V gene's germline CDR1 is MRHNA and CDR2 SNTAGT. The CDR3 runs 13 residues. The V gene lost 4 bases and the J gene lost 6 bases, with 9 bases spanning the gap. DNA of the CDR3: TGTGCCAGCAGTGTTCGGGTGTCCGGGGAGCTGTTTTTT. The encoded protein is CASSVRVSGELFF.

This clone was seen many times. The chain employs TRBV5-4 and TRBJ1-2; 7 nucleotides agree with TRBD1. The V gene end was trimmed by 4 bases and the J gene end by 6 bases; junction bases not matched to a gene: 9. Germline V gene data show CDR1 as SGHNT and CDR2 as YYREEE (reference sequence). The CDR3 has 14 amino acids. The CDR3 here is CASSRPGGGNGYTF. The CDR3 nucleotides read TGTGCCAGCAGCCGTCCAGGGGGGGGAAATGGCTACACCTTC. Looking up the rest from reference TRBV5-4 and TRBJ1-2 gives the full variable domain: ETGVTQSPTHLIKTRGQQVTLRCSSQSGHNTVSWYQQALGQGPQFIFQYYREEENGRGNFPPRFSGLQFPNYSSELNVNALELDDSALYLCASSRPGGGNGYTFGSGTRLTVV.

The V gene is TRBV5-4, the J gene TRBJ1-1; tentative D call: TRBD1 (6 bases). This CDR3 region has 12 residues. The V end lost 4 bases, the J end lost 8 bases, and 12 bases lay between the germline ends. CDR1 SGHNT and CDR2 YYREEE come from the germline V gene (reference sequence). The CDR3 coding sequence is TGTGCCAGCAGCCTCCGCGACAGGGAAGCTTTCTTT. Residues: CASSLRDREAFF.

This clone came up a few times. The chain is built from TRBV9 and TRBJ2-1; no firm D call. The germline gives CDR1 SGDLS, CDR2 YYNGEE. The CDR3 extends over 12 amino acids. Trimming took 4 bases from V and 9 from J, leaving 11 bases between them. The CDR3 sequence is CASSSILGEQFF. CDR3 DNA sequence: TGTGCCAGCAGCTCCATCCTGGGTGAGCAGTTCTTC. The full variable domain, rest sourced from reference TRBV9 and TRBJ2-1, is DSGVTQTPKHLITATGQRVTLRCSPRSGDLSVYWYQQSLDQGLQFLIQYYNGEERAKGNILERFSAQQFPDLHSELNLSSLELGDSALYFCASSSILGEQFFGPGTRLTVL.

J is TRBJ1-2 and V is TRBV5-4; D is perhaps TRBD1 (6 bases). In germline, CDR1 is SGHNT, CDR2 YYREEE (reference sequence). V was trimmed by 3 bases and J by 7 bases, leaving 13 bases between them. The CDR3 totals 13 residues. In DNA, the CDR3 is TGTGCCAGCAGCTCTCAAGGACAGTTTGGCTACACCTTC. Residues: CASSSQGQFGYTF.

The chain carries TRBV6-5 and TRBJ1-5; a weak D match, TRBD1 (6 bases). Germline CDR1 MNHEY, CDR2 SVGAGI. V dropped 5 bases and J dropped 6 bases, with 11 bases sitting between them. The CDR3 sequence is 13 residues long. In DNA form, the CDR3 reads TGTGCCAGCAGTCGGGGGCGAAGTCAGCCCCAGCATTTT. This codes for CASSRGRSQPQHF.

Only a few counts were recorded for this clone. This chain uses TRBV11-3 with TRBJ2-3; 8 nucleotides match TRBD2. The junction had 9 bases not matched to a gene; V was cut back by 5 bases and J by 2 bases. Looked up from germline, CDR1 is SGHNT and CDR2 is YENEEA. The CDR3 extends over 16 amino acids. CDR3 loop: CASSPVSGGTTDTQYF. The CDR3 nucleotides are TGTGCCAGCAGCCCAGTCTCGGGGGGGACCACAGATACGCAGTATTTT.

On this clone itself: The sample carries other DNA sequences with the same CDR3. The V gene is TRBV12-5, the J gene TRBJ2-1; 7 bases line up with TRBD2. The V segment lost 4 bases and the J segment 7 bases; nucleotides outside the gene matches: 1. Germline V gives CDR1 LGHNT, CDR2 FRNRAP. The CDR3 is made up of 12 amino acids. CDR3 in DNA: TGTGCTAGTGGTTCAGCGGGAAATGAGCAGTTCTTC. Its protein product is CASGSAGNEQFF.

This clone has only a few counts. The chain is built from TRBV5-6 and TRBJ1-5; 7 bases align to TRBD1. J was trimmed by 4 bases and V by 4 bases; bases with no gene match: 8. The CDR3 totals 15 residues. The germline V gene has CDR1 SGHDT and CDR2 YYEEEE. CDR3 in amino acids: CASSLRYRGNQPQHF. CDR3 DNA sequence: TGTGCCAGCAGCCTACGTTACAGGGGTAATCAGCCCCAGCATTTT.

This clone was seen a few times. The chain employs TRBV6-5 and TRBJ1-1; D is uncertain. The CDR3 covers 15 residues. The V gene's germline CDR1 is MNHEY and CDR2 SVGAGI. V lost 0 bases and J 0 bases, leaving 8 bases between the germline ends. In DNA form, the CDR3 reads TGTGCCAGCAGTTACTCTGGATCCATGAACACTGAAGCTTTCTTT. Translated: CASSYSGSMNTEAFF.

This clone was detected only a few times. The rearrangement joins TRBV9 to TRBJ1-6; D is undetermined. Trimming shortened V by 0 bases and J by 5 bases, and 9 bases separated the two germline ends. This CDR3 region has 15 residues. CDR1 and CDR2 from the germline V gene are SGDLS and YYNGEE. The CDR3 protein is CASSVVPSHNSPLHF. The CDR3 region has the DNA TGTGCCAGCAGCGTAGTCCCCAGTCATAATTCACCCCTCCACTTT.